This T cell receptor (beta chain) was recovered during a study of shared clonotypes between healthy human individuals. Whole-study context: The study used three CD4 naive, three CD4 memory, two CD8 naive and one CD8 memory plate per donor.

Sorted-subset replicate PCR reactions contained 200 ng DNA, corresponding to 29,000 or so T cell genomes. Produced via immunoSEQ multiplex PCR; TCRdb's table is partial and in-frame only. The sample shows some 2,500,000 clones, under 95% of them seen only once. Study-level points and caveats: It was only blood that was sampled, and tissue repertoires likely differ.

From CD4+ cells came CD45RA+ naive and CD45RA-negative memory subsets. The CDR3 loop spans 13 amino acids. Germline CDR1 reads SNHLY; CDR2 reads FYNNEI. V shed 1 base and J shed 5 bases, with 6 bases lying between them. On this clone itself: Its specificity is unknown.

V usage is TRBV2 and J usage is TRBJ2-1; possible D gene TRBD1, 5 bases. Material for sequencing was naive CD4+ T cells from PBMCs. Documented subset: CD45RA+ positively selected. The clonotype originates from a man between 18 and 29 years old in good health. Some clones in this sample may be carry-over from other donors' samples. CDR3 loop: CASSEGQHNEQFF. The CDR3 bases are TGTGCCAGCAGTGAAGGACAGCACAATGAGCAGTTCTTC.